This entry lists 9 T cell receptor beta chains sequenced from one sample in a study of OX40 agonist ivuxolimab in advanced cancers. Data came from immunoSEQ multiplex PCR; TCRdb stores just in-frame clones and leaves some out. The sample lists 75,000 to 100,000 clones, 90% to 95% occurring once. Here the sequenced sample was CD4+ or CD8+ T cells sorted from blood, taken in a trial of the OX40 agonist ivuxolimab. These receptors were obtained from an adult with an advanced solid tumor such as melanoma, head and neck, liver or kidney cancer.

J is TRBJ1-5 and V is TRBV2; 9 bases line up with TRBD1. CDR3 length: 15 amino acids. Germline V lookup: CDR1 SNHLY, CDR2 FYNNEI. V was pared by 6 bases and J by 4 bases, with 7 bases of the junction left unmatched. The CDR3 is CASRKSGTGNQPQHF. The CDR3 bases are TGTGCCAGCAGGAAGTCTGGGACAGGGAATCAGCCCCAGCATTTT.

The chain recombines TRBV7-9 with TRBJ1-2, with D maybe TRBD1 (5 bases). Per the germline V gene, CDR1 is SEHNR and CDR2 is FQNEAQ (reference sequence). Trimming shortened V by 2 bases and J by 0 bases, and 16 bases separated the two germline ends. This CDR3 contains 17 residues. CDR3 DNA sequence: TGTGCCAGCAGCTTATTTCAGGGACCCTTCGCTAACTATGGCTACACCTTC. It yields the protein CASSLFQGPFANYGYTF.

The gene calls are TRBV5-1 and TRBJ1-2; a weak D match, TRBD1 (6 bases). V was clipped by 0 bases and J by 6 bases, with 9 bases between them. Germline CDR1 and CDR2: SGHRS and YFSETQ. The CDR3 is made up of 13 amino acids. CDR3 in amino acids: CASSLVAGDGYTF. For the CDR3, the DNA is TGCGCCAGCAGCTTGGTGGCAGGGGATGGCTACACCTTC.

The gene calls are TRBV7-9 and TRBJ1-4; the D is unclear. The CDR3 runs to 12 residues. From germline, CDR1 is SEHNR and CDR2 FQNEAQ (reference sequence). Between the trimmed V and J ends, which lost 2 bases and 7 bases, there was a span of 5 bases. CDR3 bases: TGTGCCAGCAGCTTAATTGGTGAAAAACTGTTTTTT. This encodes CASSLIGEKLFF.

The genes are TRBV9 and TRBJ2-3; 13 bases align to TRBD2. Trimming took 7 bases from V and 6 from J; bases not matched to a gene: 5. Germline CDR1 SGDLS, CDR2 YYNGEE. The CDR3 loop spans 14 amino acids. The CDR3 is CASGTSGRGDTQYF. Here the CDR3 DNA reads TGTGCCAGCGGAACTAGCGGGAGGGGTGATACGCAGTATTTT.

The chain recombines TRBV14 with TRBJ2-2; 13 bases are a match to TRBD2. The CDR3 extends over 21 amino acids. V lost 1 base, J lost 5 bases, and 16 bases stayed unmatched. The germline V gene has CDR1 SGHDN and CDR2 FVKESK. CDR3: CASSQATGLAGKRQVTGELFF. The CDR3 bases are TGTGCCAGCAGCCAAGCTACGGGACTAGCGGGAAAAAGGCAGGTGACCGGGGAGCTGTTTTTT.

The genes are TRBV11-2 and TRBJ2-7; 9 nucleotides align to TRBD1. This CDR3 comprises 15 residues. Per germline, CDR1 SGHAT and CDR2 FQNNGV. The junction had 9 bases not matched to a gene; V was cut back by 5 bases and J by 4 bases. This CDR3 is CASSLAWDRVYEQYF. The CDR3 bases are TGTGCCAGCAGCCTTGCCTGGGACAGGGTTTACGAGCAGTACTTC.

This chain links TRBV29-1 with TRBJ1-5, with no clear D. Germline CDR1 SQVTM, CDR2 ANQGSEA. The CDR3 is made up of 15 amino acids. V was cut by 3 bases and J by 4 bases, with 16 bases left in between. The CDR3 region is CSVDGRGRKNQPQHF. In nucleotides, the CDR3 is TGCAGCGTTGACGGTCGGGGTAGGAAGAATCAGCCCCAGCATTTT.

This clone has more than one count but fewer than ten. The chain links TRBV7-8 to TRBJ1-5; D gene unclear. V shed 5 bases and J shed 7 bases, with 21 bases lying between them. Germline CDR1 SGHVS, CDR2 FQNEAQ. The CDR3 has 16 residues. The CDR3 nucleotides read TGTGCCAGCAGCCCCTACCGAGGTGTTGGGCTGCAGCCCCAGCATTTT. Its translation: CASSPYRGVGLQPQHF.